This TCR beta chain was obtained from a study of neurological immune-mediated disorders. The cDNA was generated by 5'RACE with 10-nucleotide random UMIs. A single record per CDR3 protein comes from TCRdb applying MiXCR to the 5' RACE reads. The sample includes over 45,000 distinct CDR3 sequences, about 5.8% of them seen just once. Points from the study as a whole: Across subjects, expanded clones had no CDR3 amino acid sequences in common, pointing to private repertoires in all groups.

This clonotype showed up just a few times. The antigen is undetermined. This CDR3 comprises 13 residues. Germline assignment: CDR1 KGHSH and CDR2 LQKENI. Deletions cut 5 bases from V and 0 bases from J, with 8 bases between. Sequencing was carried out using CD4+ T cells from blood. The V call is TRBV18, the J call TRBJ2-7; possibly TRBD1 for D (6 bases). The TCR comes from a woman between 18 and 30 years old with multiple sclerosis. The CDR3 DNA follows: TGTGCCAGCTCAAGGACAGCCTCCTACGAGCAGTACGTC. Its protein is CASSRTASYEQYV.